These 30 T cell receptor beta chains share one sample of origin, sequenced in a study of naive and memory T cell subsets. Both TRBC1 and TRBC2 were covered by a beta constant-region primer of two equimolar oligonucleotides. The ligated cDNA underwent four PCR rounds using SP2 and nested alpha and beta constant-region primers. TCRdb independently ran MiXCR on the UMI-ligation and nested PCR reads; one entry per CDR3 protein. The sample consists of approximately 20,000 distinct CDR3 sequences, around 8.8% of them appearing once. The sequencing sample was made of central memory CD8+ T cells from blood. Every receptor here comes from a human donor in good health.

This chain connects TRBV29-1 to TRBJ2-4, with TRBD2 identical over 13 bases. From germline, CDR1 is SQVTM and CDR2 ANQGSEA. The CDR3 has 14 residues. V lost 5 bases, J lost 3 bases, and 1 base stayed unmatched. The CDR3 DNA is TGCAGCGTTTGGACTAGCGGGGGCAAAAACATTCAGTACTTC. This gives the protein CSVWTSGGKNIQYF.

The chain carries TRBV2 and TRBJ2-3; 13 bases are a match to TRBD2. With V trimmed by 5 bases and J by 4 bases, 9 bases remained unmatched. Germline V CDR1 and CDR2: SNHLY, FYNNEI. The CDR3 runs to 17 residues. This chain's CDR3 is CASSRLAGGLDSDTQYF. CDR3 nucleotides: TGTGCCAGCAGTAGACTAGCGGGAGGACTAGACTCAGATACGCAGTATTTT.

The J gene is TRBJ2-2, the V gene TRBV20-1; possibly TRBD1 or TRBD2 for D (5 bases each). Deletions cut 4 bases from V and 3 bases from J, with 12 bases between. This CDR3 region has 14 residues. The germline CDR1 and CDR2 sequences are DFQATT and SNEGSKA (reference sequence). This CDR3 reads CSAKRGTDTGELFF. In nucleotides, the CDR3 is TGCAGTGCTAAGCGAGGGACCGACACCGGGGAGCTGTTTTTT.

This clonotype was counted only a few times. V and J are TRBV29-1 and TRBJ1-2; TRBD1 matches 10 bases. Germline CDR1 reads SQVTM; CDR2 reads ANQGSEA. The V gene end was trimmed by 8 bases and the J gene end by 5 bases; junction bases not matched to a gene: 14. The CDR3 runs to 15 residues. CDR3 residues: CSTTRSGQGNYGYTF. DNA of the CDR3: TGCAGCACGACTAGATCGGGACAGGGGAATTATGGCTACACCTTC.

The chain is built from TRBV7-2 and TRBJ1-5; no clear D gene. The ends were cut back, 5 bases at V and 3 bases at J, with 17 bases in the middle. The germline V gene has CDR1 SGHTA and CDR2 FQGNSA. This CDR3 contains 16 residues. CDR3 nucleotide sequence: TGTGCCAGCAGCCCGACCGGGCTCTCGCTCAATCAGCCCCAGCATTTT. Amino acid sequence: CASSPTGLSLNQPQHF.

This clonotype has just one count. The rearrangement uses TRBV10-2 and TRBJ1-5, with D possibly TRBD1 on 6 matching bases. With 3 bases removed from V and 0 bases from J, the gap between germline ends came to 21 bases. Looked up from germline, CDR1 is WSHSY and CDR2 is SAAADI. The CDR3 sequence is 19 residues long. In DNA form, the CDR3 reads TGCGCCAGCAGTGAATCTGTTGCCCTCGGACAGCTTAGCAATCAGCCCCAGCATTTT. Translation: CASSESVALGQLSNQPQHF.

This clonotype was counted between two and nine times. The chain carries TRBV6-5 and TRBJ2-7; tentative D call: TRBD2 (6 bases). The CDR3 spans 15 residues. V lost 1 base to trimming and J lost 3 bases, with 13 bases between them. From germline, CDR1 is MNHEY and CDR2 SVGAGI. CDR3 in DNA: TGTGCCAGCAGTTACTTCGGGACTCCTAACTACGAGCAGTACTTC. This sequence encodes CASSYFGTPNYEQYF.

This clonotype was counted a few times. The CDR3 sequence: CSARAGTDNTGELFF. The CDR3 DNA follows: TGCAGTGCTAGAGCCGGGACCGATAACACCGGGGAGCTGTTTTTT. The V gene is TRBV20-1, the J gene TRBJ2-2; D may correspond to TRBD1 or TRBD2 (5 bases each). The CDR3 runs 15 residues. Germline-derived CDR1 and CDR2 are DFQATT and SNEGSKA (reference sequence). V lost 1 base and J 2 bases, leaving 11 bases between the germline ends.

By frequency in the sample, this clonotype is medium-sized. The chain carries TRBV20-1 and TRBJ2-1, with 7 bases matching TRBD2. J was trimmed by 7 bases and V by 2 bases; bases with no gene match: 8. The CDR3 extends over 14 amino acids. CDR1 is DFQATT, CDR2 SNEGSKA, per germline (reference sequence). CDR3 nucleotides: TGCAGTGCTAGATGGGCGGGAGATGTGAATGAGCAGTTCTTC. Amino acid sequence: CSARWAGDVNEQFF.

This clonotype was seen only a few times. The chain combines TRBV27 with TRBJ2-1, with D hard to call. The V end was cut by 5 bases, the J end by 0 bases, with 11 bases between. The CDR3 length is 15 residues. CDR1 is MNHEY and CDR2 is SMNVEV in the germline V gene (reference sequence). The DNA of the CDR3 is TGTGCCAGCAGTCCCCCCGAAAGCTCCTACAATGAGCAGTTCTTC. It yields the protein CASSPPESSYNEQFF.

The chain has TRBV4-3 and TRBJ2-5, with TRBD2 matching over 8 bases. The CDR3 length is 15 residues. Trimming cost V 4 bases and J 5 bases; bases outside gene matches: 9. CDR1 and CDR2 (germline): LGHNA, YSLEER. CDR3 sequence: CASSLGSGSRETQYF. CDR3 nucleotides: TGCGCCAGCAGCCTGGGGAGCGGGAGTCGCGAGACCCAGTACTTC.

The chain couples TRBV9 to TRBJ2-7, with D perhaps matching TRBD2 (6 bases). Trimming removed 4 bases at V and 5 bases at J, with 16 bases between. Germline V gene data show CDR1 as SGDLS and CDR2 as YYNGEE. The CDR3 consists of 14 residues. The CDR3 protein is CASSRLREDDEQYF. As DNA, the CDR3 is TGTGCCAGCAGCAGACTAAGGGAGGACGACGAGCAGTACTTC.

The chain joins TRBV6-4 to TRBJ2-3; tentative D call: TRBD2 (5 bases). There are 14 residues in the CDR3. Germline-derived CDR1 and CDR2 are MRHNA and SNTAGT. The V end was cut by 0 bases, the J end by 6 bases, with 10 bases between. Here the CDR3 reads CASSDSGGSDTQYF. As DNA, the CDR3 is TGTGCCAGCAGTGACTCGGGCGGGTCCGATACGCAGTATTTT.

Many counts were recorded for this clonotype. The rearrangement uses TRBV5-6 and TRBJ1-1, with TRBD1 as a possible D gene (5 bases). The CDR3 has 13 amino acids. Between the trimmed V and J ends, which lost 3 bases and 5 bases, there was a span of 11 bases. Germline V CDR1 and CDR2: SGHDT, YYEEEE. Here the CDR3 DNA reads TGTGCCAGCAGCTACTCAGGGAAAACTGAAGCTTTCTTT. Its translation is CASSYSGKTEAFF.

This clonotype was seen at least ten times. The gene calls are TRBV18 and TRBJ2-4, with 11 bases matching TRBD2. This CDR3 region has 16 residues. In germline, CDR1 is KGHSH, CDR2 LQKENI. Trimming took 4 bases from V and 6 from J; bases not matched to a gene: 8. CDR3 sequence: CASSLGTSGGGNIQYF. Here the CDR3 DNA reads TGTGCCAGCTCACTCGGGACTAGCGGAGGCGGAAACATTCAGTACTTC. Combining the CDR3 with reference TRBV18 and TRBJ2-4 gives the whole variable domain NAGVMQNPRHLVRRRGQEARLRCSPMKGHSHVYWYRQLPEEGLKFMVYLQKENIIDESGMPKERFSAEFPKEGPSILRIQQVVRGDSAAYFCASSLGTSGGGNIQYFGAGTRLSVL.

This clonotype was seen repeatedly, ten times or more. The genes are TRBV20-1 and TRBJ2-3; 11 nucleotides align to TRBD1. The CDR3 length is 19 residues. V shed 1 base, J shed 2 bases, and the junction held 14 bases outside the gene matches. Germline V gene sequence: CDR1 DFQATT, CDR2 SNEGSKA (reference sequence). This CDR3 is CSARGDRGSTFTFTDTQYF. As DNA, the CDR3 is TGCAGTGCTAGAGGGGACAGGGGGAGCACCTTTACTTTCACAGATACGCAGTATTTT.

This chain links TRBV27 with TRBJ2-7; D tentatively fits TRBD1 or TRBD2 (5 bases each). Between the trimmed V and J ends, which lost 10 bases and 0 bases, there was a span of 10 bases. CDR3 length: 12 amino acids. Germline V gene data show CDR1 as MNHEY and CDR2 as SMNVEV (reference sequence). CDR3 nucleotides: TGTGCCACCAGGGACGTCTCCTACGAGCAGTACTTC. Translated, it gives CATRDVSYEQYF.

CDR3 protein: CASSYSMASTGLQRGCTF. CDR3 DNA sequence: TGTGCCAGCAGTTACTCGATGGCCTCAACGGGACTACAACGTGGGTGCACCTTC. The chain employs TRBV6-5 and TRBJ1-2, with D maybe TRBD1 (5 bases). Between the trimmed V and J ends, which lost 0 bases and 13 bases, there was a span of 30 bases. Per the germline V gene, CDR1 is MNHEY and CDR2 is SVGAGI. This CDR3 is 18 amino acids long.

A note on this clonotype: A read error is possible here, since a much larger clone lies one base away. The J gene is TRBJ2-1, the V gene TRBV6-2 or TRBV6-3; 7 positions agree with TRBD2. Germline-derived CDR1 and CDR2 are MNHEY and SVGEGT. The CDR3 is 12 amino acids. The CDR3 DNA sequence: TGTGCCAGCAGTGCGGGAGTCAATGGGCAGTTCTTC. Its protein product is CASSAGVNGQFF.

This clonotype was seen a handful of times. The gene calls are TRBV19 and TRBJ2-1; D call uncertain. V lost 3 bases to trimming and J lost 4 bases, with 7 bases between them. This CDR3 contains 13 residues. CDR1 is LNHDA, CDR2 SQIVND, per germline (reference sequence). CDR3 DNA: TGTGCCAGTAGTATCGCTCTTTACAATGAGCAGTTCTTC. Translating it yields CASSIALYNEQFF.

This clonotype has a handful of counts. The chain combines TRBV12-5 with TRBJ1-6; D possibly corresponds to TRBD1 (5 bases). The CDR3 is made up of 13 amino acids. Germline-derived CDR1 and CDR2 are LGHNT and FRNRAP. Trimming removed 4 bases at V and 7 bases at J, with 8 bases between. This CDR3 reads CASGWGLNSPLHF. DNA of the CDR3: TGTGCTAGTGGTTGGGGCCTGAATTCACCCCTCCACTTT.

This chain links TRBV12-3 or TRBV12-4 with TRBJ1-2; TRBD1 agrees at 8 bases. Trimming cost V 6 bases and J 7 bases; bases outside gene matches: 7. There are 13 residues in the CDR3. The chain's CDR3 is CASSPGGGFGYTF. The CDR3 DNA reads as TGTGCCAGCAGCCCAGGGGGCGGGTTTGGCTACACCTTC.

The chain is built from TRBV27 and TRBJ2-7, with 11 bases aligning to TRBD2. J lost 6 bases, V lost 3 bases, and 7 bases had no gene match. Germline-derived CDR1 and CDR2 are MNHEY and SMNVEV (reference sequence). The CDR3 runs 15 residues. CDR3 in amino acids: CASSFTSGRTGEQYF. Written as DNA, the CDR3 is TGTGCCAGCAGTTTTACTAGCGGGAGAACTGGCGAGCAGTACTTC.

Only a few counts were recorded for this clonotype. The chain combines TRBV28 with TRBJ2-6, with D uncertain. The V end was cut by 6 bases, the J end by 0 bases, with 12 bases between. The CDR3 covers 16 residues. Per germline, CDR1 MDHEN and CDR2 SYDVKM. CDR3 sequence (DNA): TGTGCCAGCAGACGATGGCGCAGCTCTGGGGCCAACGTCCTGACTTTC. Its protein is CASRRWRSSGANVLTF.

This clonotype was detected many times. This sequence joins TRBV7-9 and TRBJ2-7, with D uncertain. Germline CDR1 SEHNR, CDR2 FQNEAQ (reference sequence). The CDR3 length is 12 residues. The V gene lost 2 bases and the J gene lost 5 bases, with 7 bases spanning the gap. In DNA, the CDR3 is TGTGCCAGCAGCTTATCAAGGGACGAGCAGTACTTC. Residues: CASSLSRDEQYF.

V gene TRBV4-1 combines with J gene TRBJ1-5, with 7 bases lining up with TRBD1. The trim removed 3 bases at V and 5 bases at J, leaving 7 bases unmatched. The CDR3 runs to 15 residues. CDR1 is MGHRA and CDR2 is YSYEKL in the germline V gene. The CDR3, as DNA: TGCGCCAGCAGCCACATGACAGGGTCGGATCAGCCCCAGCATTTT. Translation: CASSHMTGSDQPQHF.

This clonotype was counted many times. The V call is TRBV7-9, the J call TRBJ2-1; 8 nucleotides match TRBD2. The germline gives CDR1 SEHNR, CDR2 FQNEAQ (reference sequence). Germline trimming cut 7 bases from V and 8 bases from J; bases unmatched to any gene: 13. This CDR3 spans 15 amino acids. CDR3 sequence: CASTYSGSPSDEQFF. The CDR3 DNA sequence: TGTGCCAGCACATACAGCGGGAGTCCCTCGGATGAGCAGTTCTTC.

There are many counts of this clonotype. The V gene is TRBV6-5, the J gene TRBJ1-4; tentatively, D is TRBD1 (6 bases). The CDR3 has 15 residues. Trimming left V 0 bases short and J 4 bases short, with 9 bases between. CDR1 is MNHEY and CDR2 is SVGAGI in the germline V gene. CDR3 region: CASSYSTGRNEKLFF. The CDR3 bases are TGTGCCAGCAGTTACTCGACAGGCCGTAATGAAAAACTGTTTTTT.

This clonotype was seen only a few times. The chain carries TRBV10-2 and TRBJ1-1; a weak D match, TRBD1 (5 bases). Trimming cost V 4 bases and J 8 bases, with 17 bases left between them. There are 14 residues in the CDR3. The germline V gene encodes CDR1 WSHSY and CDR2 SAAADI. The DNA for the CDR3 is TGCGCCAGCAGTGCCCCATCATCAGGGATGGAAGCTTTCTTT. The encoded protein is CASSAPSSGMEAFF.

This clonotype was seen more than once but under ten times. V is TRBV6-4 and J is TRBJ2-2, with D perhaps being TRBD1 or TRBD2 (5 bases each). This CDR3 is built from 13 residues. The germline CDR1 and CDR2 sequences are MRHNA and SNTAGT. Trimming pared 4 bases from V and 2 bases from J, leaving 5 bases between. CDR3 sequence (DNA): TGTGCCAGCAGTGGGGACAACACCGGGGAGCTGTTTTTT. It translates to CASSGDNTGELFF.